This T cell receptor (beta chain) originates from a study of beta chain features in type 1 diabetes. General study findings and limits: Shorter TCRB CDR3s, moderately but significantly so, were found in Type 1 diabetes patients in all four CD4+ subsets.

Every single donor gave one heparinised blood draw, and these averaged about 116 mL. CD4+ naive, central memory, regulatory and stem cell-like memory subsets were isolated by sorting on CD45RO/CCR7/CD25/CD127/CD95/CD27. Populations obtained by sorting all exceeded 98% purity. Germline values: CDR1 SEHNR, CDR2 FQNEAQ (reference sequence). V trimming: 3 bases; J trimming: 8 bases; junction bases outside the gene matches: 9. The CDR3 has 16 amino acids. Expressed TCRB transcripts were sequenced, since all the RNA that had been isolated was reverse transcribed. Clones were read by immunoSEQ multiplex PCR, and TCRdb kept only the in-frame ones, dropping some. The data show around 250,000 clones, about 15% seen once. This clone has more than one count but fewer than ten. Its target is not known.

The chain carries TRBV7-9 and TRBJ2-1, with 11 bases fitting TRBD1. Sequencing was carried out using naive CD4+ T cells from blood. This TCR was recovered from a man aged 25 to 40 with type 1 diabetes. The CDR3 DNA reads TGTGCCAGCAGCTTCACCGGACAGGGGGCCGGTGATGAGCAGTTCTTC. Its protein product is CASSFTGQGAGDEQFF.